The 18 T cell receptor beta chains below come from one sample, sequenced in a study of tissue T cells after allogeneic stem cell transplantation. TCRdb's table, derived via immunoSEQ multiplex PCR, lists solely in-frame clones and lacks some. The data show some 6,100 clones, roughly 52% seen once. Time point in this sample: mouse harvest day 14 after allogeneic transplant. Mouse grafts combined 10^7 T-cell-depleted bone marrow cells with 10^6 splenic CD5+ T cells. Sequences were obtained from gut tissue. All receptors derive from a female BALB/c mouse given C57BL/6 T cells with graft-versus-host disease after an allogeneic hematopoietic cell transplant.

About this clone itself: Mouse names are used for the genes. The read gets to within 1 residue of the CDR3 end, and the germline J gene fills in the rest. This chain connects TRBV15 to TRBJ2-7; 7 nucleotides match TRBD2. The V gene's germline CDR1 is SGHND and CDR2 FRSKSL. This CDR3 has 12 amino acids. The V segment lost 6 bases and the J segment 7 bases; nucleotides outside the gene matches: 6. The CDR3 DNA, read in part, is TGTGCCAGCAGCTCGACTGGGCGGGAACAGTAC. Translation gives CASSSTGREQY. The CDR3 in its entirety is CASSSTGREQYF.

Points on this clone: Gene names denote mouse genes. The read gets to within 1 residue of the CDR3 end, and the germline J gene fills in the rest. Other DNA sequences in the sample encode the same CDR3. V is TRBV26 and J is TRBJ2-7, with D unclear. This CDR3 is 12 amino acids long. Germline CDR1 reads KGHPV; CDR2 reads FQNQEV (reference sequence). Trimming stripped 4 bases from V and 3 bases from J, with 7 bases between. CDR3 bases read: TGTGCCAGCAGTCGAGACAACTATGAACAGTAC. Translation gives CASSRDNYEQY. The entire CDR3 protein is CASSRDNYEQYF. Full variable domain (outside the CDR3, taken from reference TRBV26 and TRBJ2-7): NSKVIQTPRYLVKGQGQKAKMRCIPEKGHPVVFWYQQNKNNEFKFLINFQNQEVLQQIDMTEKRFSAECPSNSPCSLEIQSSEAGDSALYLCASSRDNYEQYFGPGTRLTVL.

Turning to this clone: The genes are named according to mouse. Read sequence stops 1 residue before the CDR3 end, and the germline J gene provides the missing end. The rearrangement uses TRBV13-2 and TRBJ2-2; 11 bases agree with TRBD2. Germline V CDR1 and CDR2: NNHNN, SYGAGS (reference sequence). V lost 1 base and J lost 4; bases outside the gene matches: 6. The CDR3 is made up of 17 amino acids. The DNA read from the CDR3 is TGTGCCAGCGGTGATCCCGGGACTGGGGGAGGCACCGGGCAGCTCTAC. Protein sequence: CASGDPGTGGGTGQLY. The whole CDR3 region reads CASGDPGTGGGTGQLYF.

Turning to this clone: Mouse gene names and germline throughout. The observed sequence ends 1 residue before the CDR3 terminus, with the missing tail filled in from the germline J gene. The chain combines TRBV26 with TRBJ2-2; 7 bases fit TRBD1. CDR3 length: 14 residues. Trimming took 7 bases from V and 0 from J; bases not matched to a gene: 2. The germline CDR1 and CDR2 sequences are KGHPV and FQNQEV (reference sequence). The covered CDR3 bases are TGTGCCAGCAAAGGGACAGCAAACACCGGGCAGCTCTAC. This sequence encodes CASKGTANTGQLY. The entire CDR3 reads CASKGTANTGQLYF.

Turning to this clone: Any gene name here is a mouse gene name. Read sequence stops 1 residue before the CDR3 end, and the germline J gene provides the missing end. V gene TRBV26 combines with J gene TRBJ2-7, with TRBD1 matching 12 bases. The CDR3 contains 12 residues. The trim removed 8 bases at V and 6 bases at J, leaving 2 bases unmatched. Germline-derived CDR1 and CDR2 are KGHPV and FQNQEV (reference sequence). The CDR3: CASGDRGREQYF. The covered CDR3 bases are TGTGCCAGCGGGGACAGGGGGCGTGAACAGTAC.

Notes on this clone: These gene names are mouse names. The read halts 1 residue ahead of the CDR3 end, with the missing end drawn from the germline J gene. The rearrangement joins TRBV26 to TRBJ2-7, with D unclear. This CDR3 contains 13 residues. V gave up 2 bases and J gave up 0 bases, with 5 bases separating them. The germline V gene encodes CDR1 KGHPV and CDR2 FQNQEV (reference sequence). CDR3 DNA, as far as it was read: TGTGCCAGCAGTCTGGAGAGCTCCTATGAACAGTAC. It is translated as CASSLESSYEQY. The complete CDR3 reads CASSLESSYEQYF. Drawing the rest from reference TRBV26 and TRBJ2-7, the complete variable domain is NSKVIQTPRYLVKGQGQKAKMRCIPEKGHPVVFWYQQNKNNEFKFLINFQNQEVLQQIDMTEKRFSAECPSNSPCSLEIQSSEAGDSALYLCASSLESSYEQYFGPGTRLTVL.

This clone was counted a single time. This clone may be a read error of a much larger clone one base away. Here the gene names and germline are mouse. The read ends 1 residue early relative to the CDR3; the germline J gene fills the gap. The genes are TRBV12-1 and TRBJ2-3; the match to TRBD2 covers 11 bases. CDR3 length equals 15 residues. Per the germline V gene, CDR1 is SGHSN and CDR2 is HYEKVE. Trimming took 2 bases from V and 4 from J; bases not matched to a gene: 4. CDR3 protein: CASSPDWGGTETLYF. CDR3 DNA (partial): TGTGCCAGCTCTCCCGACTGGGGGGGTACAGAAACGCTGTAT.

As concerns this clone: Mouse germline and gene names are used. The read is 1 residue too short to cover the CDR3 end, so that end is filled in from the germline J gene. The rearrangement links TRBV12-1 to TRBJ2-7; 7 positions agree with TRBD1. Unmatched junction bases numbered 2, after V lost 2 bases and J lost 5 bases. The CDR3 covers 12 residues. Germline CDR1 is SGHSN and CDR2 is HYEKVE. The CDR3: CASSHRGDEQYF. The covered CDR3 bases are TGTGCCAGCTCTCACAGGGGCGATGAACAGTAC.

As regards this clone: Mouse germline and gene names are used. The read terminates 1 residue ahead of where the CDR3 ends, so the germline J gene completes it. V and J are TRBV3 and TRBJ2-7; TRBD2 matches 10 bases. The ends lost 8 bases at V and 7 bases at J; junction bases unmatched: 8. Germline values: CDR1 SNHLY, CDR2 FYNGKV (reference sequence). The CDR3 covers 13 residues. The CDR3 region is CASGDLGGREQYF. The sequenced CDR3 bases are TGTGCCAGCGGTGACCTGGGGGGGCGGGAACAGTAC. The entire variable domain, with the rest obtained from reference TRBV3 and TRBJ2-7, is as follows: GPKVLQIPSHQIIDMGQMVTLNCDPVSNHLYFYWYKQILGQQMEFLVNFYNGKVMEKSKLFKDQFSVERPDGSYFTLKIQPTALEDSAVYFCASGDLGGREQYFGPGTRLTVL.

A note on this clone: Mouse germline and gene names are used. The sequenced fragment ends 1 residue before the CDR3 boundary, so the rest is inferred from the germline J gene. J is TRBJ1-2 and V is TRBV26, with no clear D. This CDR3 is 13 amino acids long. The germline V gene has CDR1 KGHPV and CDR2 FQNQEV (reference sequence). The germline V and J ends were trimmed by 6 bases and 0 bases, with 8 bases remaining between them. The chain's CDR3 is CASRKGANSDYTF. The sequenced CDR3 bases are TGTGCCAGCAGAAAGGGTGCAAACTCCGACTACACC.

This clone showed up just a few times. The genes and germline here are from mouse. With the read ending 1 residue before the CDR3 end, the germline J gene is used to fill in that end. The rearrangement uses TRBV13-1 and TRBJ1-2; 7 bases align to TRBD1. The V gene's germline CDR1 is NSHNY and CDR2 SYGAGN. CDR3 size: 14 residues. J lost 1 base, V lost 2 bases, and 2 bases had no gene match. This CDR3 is CASSDRGGNSDYTF. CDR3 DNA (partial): TGTGCCAGCAGTGACAGGGGGGGAAACTCCGACTACACC.

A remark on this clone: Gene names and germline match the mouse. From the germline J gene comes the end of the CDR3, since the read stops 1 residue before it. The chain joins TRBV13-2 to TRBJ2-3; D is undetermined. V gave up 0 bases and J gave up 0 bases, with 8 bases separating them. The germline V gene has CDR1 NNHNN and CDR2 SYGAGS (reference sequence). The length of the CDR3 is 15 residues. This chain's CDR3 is CASGDVTTSAETLYF. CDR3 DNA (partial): TGTGCCAGCGGTGATGTGACAACTAGTGCAGAAACGCTGTAT.

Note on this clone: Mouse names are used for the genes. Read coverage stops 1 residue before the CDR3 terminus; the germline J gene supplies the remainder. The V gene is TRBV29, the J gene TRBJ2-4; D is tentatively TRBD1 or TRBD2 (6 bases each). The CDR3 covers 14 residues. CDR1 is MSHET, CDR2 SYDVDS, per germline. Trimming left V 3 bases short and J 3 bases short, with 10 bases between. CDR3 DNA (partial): TGTGCTAGCAGTTTTTCCGGGGGCCAAAACACCTTGTAC. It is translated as CASSFSGGQNTLY. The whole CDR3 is CASSFSGGQNTLYF.

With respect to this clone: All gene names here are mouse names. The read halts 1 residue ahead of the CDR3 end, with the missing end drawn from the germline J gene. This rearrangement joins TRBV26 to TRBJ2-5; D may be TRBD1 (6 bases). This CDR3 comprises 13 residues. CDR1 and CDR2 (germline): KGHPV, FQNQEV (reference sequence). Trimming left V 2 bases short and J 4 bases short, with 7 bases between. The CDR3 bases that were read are TGTGCCAGCAGTCTGAGGGACAAAGACACCCAGTAC. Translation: CASSLRDKDTQY. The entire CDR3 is CASSLRDKDTQYF.

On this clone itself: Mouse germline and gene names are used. The CDR3 reads CASNGAFPSYEQYF. The part of the CDR3 DNA that was read is TGTGCCAGCAATGGGGCTTTCCCCTCCTATGAACAGTAC. V usage is TRBV19 and J usage is TRBJ2-7; D is perhaps TRBD1 or TRBD2 (5 bases each). The CDR3 end falls 1 residue outside the read, so it is completed with the germline J gene. This CDR3 has 14 residues. Trimming left V 6 bases short and J 0 bases short, with 13 bases between. The V gene's germline CDR1 is FNHDT and CDR2 SITEND (reference sequence).

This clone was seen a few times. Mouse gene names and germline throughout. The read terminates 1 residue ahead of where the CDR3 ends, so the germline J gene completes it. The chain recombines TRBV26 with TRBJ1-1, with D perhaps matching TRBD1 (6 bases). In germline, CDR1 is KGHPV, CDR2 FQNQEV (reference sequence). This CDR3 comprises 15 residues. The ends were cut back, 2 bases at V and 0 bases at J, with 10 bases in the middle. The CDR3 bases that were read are TGTGCCAGCAGTCTGGGGGGGGCTGCAAACACAGAAGTCTTC. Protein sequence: CASSLGGAANTEVF. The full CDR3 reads CASSLGGAANTEVFF.

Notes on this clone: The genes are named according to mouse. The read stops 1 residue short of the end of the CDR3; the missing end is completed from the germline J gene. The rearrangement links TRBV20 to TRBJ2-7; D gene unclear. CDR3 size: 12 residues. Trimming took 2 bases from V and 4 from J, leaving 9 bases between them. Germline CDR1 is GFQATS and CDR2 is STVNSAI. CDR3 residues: CGARQQKYEQYF. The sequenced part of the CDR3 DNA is TGTGGTGCTAGGCAGCAAAAATATGAACAGTAC.

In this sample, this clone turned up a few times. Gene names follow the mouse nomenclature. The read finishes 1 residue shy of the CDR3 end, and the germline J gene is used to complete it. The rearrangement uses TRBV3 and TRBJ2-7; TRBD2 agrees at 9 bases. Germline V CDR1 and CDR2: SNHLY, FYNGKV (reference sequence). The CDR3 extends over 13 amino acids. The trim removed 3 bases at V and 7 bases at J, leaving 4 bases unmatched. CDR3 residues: CASSFSWGGEQYF. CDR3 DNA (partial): TGTGCCAGCAGCTTCTCCTGGGGGGGAGAACAGTAC. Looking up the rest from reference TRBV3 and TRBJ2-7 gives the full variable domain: GPKVLQIPSHQIIDMGQMVTLNCDPVSNHLYFYWYKQILGQQMEFLVNFYNGKVMEKSKLFKDQFSVERPDGSYFTLKIQPTALEDSAVYFCASSFSWGGEQYFGPGTRLTVL.